This is a list of T cell receptor beta chains from one sample in a study of response to subunit inactivated influenza vaccine. TCRdb fed the RT-PCR reads into MiXCR, producing one record per CDR3 protein. Of a few hundred thousand distinct CDR3 sequences in the sample, 12% to 15% were seen once. The sequences come from PBMCs from blood, collected approximately 12 days after vaccination. Receptors originate from a man aged 50-60 years who received an inactivated influenza vaccine. Each CDR3 is given with its conserved first and last residue. A D gene is named only where the DNA matches it firmly. Part of the rows lack a size; the others show once, few, many or a class for expanded clones.

d_call	v_call	clone_size	j_call	cdr3_nt	cdr3_aa
.	TRBV2	.	TRBJ1-1	TGTGCCAGCACTATTGACACTGAAGCTTTCTTT	CASTIDTEAFF
TRBD1	TRBV10-3	.	TRBJ1-1	TGTGCCATCAGATCCGGGACAGGGAACACTGAAGCTTTCTTT	CAIRSGTGNTEAFF
.	TRBV20-1	few	TRBJ2-3	TGCAGTGCCAGCAGTACTAACAGGGATACGCAGTATTTT	CSASSTNRDTQYF
.	TRBV29-1	many	TRBJ2-3	TGCAGCGTTCTCCTTTCAAGGGGAAGCACAGATACGCAGTATTTT	CSVLLSRGSTDTQYF
.	TRBV7-2	.	TRBJ2-1	TGTGCCAGCAGCTTAGACGTTGAGCAGTTCTTC	CASSLDVEQFF
TRBD2	TRBV6-2/TRBV6-3	few	TRBJ2-3	TGTGCCAGCAGTTACCGGGGGTCTCCGGGACTAGCGGTCACAGATACGCAGTATTTT	CASSYRGSPGLAVTDTQYF
TRBD2	TRBV11-2	.	TRBJ2-7	TGTGCCAGCAGCTTATCACGGACTAGCGGGAGGGCCTCCTACGAGCAGTACTTC	CASSLSRTSGRASYEQYF
TRBD1	TRBV18	.	TRBJ2-7	TGTGCCAGCTCACCCCCGGCGACAGGGGGCGAGCAGTACTTC	CASSPPATGGEQYF
.	TRBV5-1	.	TRBJ2-1	TGCGCCAGCAGCTTCGTGGGAAAGTCCTACAATGAGCAGTTCTTC	CASSFVGKSYNEQFF
.	TRBV6-6	.	TRBJ2-7	TGTGCCAGCAGTTACCTTGCCTACGAGCAGTACTTC	CASSYLAYEQYF
.	TRBV5-1	.	TRBJ2-5	TGCGCCAGCAGCTTGGGGGAAGCCAAAGAGACCCAGTACTTC	CASSLGEAKETQYF
.	TRBV3-1	.	TRBJ1-5	TGTGCCAGCGGAGGGACGGAAAATCAGCCCCAGCATTTT	CASGGTENQPQHF
.	TRBV10-3	.	TRBJ2-3	TGTGCCATCCTTTGCCCCCCTAGAATCCACACAGATACGCAGTATTTT	CAILCPPRIHTDTQYF
.	TRBV15	few	TRBJ2-7	TGTGCCACCAGCAGAGATGAGGGCTCCTACGAGCAGTACTTC	CATSRDEGSYEQYF
TRBD2	TRBV7-2	few	TRBJ2-7	TGTGCCAGCAGAGAGGCGGGGGGCCCATCCTACGAGCAGTACTTC	CASREAGGPSYEQYF
.	TRBV20-1	few	TRBJ1-1	TGCAGTGCTAGAGACAAAAGAGGGGGGACTGAAGCTTTCTTT	CSARDKRGGTEAFF
.	TRBV28	few	TRBJ1-1	TGTGCCAGCAGTTTATATGTGGCAGCGTTCCTTGGCACTGAAGCTTTCTTT	CASSLYVAAFLGTEAFF
TRBD1	TRBV11-1	.	TRBJ2-5	TGTGCCAGCAGCTCAATCGGGGACAGGGAAGAGACCCAGTACTTC	CASSSIGDREETQYF
.	TRBV14	.	TRBJ2-5	TGTGCCAGCAGCCAAGATTTTATAGTTGGCGAGACCCAGTACTTC	CASSQDFIVGETQYF
.	TRBV7-2	.	TRBJ2-1	TGTGCCAGCAGCTTACAGGGGGGAGATGAGCAGTTCTTC	CASSLQGGDEQFF
.	TRBV6-2/TRBV6-3	few	TRBJ2-6	TGTGCCAGCAGCAGGGCCCTTATCTCTGGGGCCAACGTCCTGACTTTC	CASSRALISGANVLTF
TRBD1	TRBV7-9	.	TRBJ1-2	TGTGCCAGCAGCTTAGCCGACAGGGAAGCTAACTATGGCTACACCTTC	CASSLADREANYGYTF
.	TRBV20-1	few	TRBJ2-4	TGCAGTGCCAGCGGTTATTCGGGGTTTGCCAAAAACATTCAGTACTTC	CSASGYSGFAKNIQYF
.	TRBV6-1	few	TRBJ1-2	TGTGCCAGCAGTACCGCGCGCGGGGGCAAGGACTATGGCTACACCTTC	CASSTARGGKDYGYTF
.	TRBV16	many	TRBJ1-2	TGTGCCAGCAGCCAGACTGGTGGCTACACCTTC	CASSQTGGYTF
.	TRBV3-1	.	TRBJ2-7	TGTGCCAGCAGCCAAGATCTATCCGAGCAGTACTTC	CASSQDLSEQYF
.	TRBV15	.	TRBJ1-2	TGTGCCACCAGCAGAGATCCTTCAAGATACCTAAACTATGGCTACACCTTC	CATSRDPSRYLNYGYTF
TRBD1	TRBV6-2/TRBV6-3	.	TRBJ2-1	TGTGCCAGCAGGTCGGACAGGGAGAACTCCTACAATGAGCAGTTCTTC	CASRSDRENSYNEQFF
.	TRBV7-9	many	TRBJ2-1	TGTGCCAGCAGTTTACACAATGAGCAGTTCTTC	CASSLHNEQFF
.	TRBV24-1	few	TRBJ2-1	TGTGCCACCAGTGATCCGGGACGGAATAACAATGAGCAGTTCTTC	CATSDPGRNNNEQFF
.	TRBV6-1	.	TRBJ2-3	TGTGCCAGCAGATCCAGGCGGTCCGGCACAGATACGCAGTATTTT	CASRSRRSGTDTQYF
.	TRBV7-9	.	TRBJ2-5	TGTGCCAGCAGCCCTAGGGGCCGGCAGCAAGAGACCCAGTACTTC	CASSPRGRQQETQYF
.	TRBV7-8	.	TRBJ2-1	TGTGCCAGCAGCTCCCTAGTGTTCAATGAGCAGTTCTTC	CASSSLVFNEQFF
.	TRBV18	few	TRBJ1-2	TGTGCCAGCTCACCAACTTCGGGCAGCTACACCTTC	CASSPTSGSYTF
.	TRBV6-1	.	TRBJ1-2	TGTGCCAGCACCCCCTCAAGCGCACGGTACTATGGCTACACCTTC	CASTPSSARYYGYTF
TRBD1	TRBV20-1	.	TRBJ1-5	TGCAGTGCTAGCCTCGGGACAGCTTATCAGCCCCAGCATTTT	CSASLGTAYQPQHF
.	TRBV6-5	few	TRBJ1-5	TGTGCCAGCAGTTACAGGGCAAGCAATCAGCCCCAGCATTTT	CASSYRASNQPQHF
TRBD2	TRBV29-1	few	TRBJ2-7	TGCAGCGTTATACTAGCGGGGTACGAGCAGTACTTC	CSVILAGYEQYF
.	TRBV7-3	.	TRBJ2-1	TGTGCCAGCAGCTTAGGTTCAGAGAATGAGCAGTTCTTC	CASSLGSENEQFF
TRBD1	TRBV4-1	few	TRBJ2-7	TGCGCCAGCAGCCAGGACCCGGGACAGGGGATGTACGAGCAGTACTTC	CASSQDPGQGMYEQYF